The 17 T cell receptor beta chains listed next were all sequenced from one sample in a study of blood T cell repertoires in COVID-19. The method was immunoSEQ multiplex PCR; TCRdb's version includes in-frame clones alone and lacks a portion of them. The table has over 150,000 clones, over 75% seen once. Sequenced material: PBMCs or T cells enriched from blood (not recorded which). These receptors were collected from a woman in her forties or fifties who had recovered from COVID-19.

The rearrangement links TRBV12-3 or TRBV12-4 to TRBJ2-7; possible D gene TRBD1, 6 bases. Trimming removed 3 bases at V and 3 bases at J, with 9 bases between. This CDR3 has 13 residues. CDR3 DNA sequence: TGTGCCAGCAGTTTGGGACAACACTACGAGCAGTACTTC. Its translation: CASSLGQHYEQYF.

The CDR3 nucleotides read TGCAGTGCTAGTTCGCTACCGAGCTCCTACAATGAGCAGTTCTTC. This gives the protein CSASSLPSSYNEQFF. This chain joins TRBV20-1 and TRBJ2-1; D uncertain. Trimming removed 3 bases from V and 0 bases from J, with 12 bases in between. Germline V gene sequence: CDR1 DFQATT, CDR2 SNEGSKA (reference sequence). The CDR3 spans 15 residues.

This chain uses TRBV28 with TRBJ2-5; a possible D gene is TRBD2 (5 bases). This CDR3 is built from 13 residues. Per the germline V gene, CDR1 is MDHEN and CDR2 is SYDVKM. The germline V and J ends were trimmed by 3 bases and 2 bases, with 7 bases remaining between them. Written as DNA, the CDR3 is TGTGCCAGCAGTTTGGAGGCTCAAGAGACCCAGTACTTC. This codes for CASSLEAQETQYF.

The chain combines TRBV7-3 with TRBJ2-3; possible D gene TRBD2, 6 bases. V lost 2 bases and J 9 bases, leaving 15 bases between the germline ends. The CDR3 spans 14 residues. Germline values: CDR1 SGHTA, CDR2 FQGTGA. The chain's CDR3 is CASSLEGGMKTQYF. CDR3 coding DNA: TGTGCCAGCAGCTTAGAGGGCGGGATGAAGACGCAGTATTTT.

Here the CDR3 reads CASSKTGYSNYGYTF. CDR3 in DNA: TGTGCCAGCAGCAAGACAGGTTATTCTAACTATGGCTACACCTTC. V and J are TRBV5-4 and TRBJ1-2, with a possible D match to TRBD1 (6 bases). The CDR3 is made up of 15 amino acids. CDR1 and CDR2 from the germline V gene are SGHNT and YYREEE (reference sequence). Deletions cut 4 bases from V and 0 bases from J, with 13 bases between.

The J gene is TRBJ2-7, the V gene TRBV5-1, with D possibly TRBD1 on 7 matching bases. This CDR3 is built from 17 residues. Germline values: CDR1 SGHRS, CDR2 YFSETQ. Trimming removed 3 bases from V and 5 bases from J, with 24 bases in between. The CDR3 spells CASSWGRGRQGGDEQYF. CDR3 coding DNA: TGCGCCAGCAGCTGGGGCAGGGGAAGACAGGGAGGCGACGAGCAGTACTTC.

The chain carries TRBV18 and TRBJ2-7, with 7 bases that match TRBD1. The V gene end was trimmed by 3 bases and the J gene end by 2 bases; junction bases not matched to a gene: 4. The germline V gene encodes CDR1 KGHSH and CDR2 LQKENI. The CDR3 has 14 residues. The chain's CDR3 is CASSPDRAAYEQYF. CDR3 nucleotide sequence: TGTGCCAGCTCACCCGACAGGGCTGCCTACGAGCAGTACTTC.

V usage is TRBV6-5 and J usage is TRBJ2-7; 8 positions agree with TRBD1. The V gene end was trimmed by 2 bases and the J gene end by 2 bases; junction bases not matched to a gene: 5. The CDR3 covers 15 residues. In germline, CDR1 is MNHEY, CDR2 SVGAGI. The CDR3 loop is CASSYPDRGAYEQYF. The CDR3 DNA is TGTGCCAGCAGTTACCCAGACAGGGGAGCCTACGAGCAGTACTTC.

This chain connects TRBV27 to TRBJ2-3; D possibly corresponds to TRBD2 (6 bases). Germline V gene data show CDR1 as MNHEY and CDR2 as SMNVEV (reference sequence). This CDR3 has 14 amino acids. V was pared by 3 bases and J by 4 bases, with 11 bases between. CDR3 amino acids: CASSLTSRSDTQYF. CDR3 bases: TGTGCCAGCAGTTTGACTAGTAGGTCAGATACGCAGTATTTT.

This clone has a handful of counts. The CDR3 protein is CASSPNSGGLAGVGEQFF. The CDR3, as DNA: TGTGCCAGCAGCCCAAATTCTGGGGGACTAGCGGGAGTAGGAGAGCAGTTCTTC. This rearrangement joins TRBV7-9 to TRBJ2-1; 14 bases are a match to TRBD2. There are 18 residues in the CDR3. Germline V CDR1 and CDR2: SEHNR, FQNEAQ (reference sequence). J lost 10 bases, V lost 5 bases, and 16 bases had no gene match.

The rearrangement joins TRBV7-9 to TRBJ2-3; 8 nucleotides agree with TRBD1. The CDR3 covers 15 residues. Germline-derived CDR1 and CDR2 are SEHNR and FQNEAQ (reference sequence). Trimming took 1 base from V and 5 from J; bases not matched to a gene: 5. CDR3 region: CASSLGTGTQDTQYF. The CDR3 bases are TGTGCCAGCAGCTTAGGGACAGGGACTCAAGATACGCAGTATTTT. The variable domain in full, completed from reference TRBV7-9 and TRBJ2-3, reads DTGVSQNPRHKITKRGQNVTFRCDPISEHNRLYWYRQTLGQGPEFLTYFQNEAQLEKSRLLSDRFSAERPKGSFSTLEIQRTEQGDSAMYLCASSLGTGTQDTQYFGPGTRLTVL.

In DNA form, the CDR3 reads TGTGCCAGCAGCTTATCCGCGAGCTACGAGCAGTACTTC. Its translation is CASSLSASYEQYF. This chain connects TRBV7-2 to TRBJ2-7; D is ambiguous. The V gene's germline CDR1 is SGHTA and CDR2 FQGNSA. The CDR3 has 13 amino acids. Trimming took off 2 bases at V and 3 bases at J, with 8 bases between the two ends.

This chain uses TRBV7-9 with TRBJ2-2, with 10 bases fitting TRBD1. Germline trimming cut 5 bases from V and 4 bases from J; bases unmatched to any gene: 4. Germline CDR1 is SEHNR and CDR2 is FQNEAQ (reference sequence). The length of the CDR3 is 15 residues. CDR3 protein: CASSPRTGGTGELFF. DNA for the CDR3: TGTGCCAGCAGCCCGCGGACAGGGGGCACCGGGGAGCTGTTTTTT.

For the CDR3, the DNA is TGTGCCAGCAGCTGGTCTCAGGGGATTAATCAGCCCCAGCATTTT. Translated, it gives CASSWSQGINQPQHF. The rearrangement joins TRBV5-6 to TRBJ1-5; a weak D match, TRBD1 (6 bases). CDR1 and CDR2 from the germline V gene are SGHDT and YYEEEE. V was shortened by 3 bases and J by 4 bases, with 14 bases between the two germline ends. The CDR3 totals 15 residues.

The chain uses TRBV3-1 (or the pseudogene TRBV3-2) and TRBJ2-3; weak D call: TRBD2 (6 bases). This CDR3 is built from 12 residues. In germline, CDR1 is LGHDT, CDR2 YNNKEL (reference sequence). V lost 4 bases, J lost 8 bases, and 10 bases lay in between. The CDR3 protein is CASSPQGGTQYF. In nucleotides, the CDR3 is TGTGCCAGCAGCCCCCAGGGAGGTACGCAGTATTTT.

This clone was seen a few times. The identical CDR3 is also encoded by other nucleotide sequences in the sample. The chain carries TRBV11-3 and TRBJ1-1; the D is unclear. Germline CDR1 SGHNT, CDR2 YENEEA. The CDR3 has 11 residues. The V gene lost 5 bases and the J gene lost 7 bases, with 8 bases spanning the gap. The CDR3 nucleotides are TGTGCCAGCAGCCTACGAGGTGAAGCTTTCTTT. Its translation: CASSLRGEAFF. The variable domain in full, with the rest retrieved from reference TRBV11-3 and TRBJ1-1, is EAGVVQSPRYKIIEKKQPVAFWCNPISGHNTLYWYLQNLGQGPELLIRYENEEAVDDSQLPKDRFSAERLKGVDSTLKIQPAELGDSAVYLCASSLRGEAFFGQGTRLTVV.

The V call is TRBV19, the J call TRBJ1-1; D remains unclear. The V end was cut by 3 bases, the J end by 3 bases, with 11 bases between. The V gene's germline CDR1 is LNHDA and CDR2 SQIVND (reference sequence). This CDR3 comprises 14 residues. The chain's CDR3 is CASSMKAGDTEAFF. For the CDR3, the DNA is TGTGCCAGTAGTATGAAGGCGGGTGACACTGAAGCTTTCTTT.